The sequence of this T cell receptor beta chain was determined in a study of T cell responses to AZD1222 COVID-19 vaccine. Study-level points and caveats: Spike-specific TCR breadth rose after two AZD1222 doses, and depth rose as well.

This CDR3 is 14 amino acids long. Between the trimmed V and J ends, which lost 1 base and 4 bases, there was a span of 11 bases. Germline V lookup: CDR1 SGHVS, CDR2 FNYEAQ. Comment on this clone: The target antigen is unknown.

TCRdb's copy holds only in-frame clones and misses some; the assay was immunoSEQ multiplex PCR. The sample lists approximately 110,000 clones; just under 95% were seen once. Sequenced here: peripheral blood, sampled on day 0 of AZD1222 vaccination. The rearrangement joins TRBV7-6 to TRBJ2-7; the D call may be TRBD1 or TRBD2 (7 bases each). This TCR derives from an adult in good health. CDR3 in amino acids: CASSLGQGGYEQYF. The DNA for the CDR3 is TGTGCCAGCAGCTTAGGACAGGGAGGGTACGAGCAGTACTTC. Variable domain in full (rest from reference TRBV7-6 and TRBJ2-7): GAGVSQSPRYKVTKRGQDVALRCDPISGHVSLYWYRQALGQGPEFLTYFNYEAQQDKSGLPNDRFSAERPEGSISTLTIQRTEQRDSAMYRCASSLGQGGYEQYFGPGTRLTVT.